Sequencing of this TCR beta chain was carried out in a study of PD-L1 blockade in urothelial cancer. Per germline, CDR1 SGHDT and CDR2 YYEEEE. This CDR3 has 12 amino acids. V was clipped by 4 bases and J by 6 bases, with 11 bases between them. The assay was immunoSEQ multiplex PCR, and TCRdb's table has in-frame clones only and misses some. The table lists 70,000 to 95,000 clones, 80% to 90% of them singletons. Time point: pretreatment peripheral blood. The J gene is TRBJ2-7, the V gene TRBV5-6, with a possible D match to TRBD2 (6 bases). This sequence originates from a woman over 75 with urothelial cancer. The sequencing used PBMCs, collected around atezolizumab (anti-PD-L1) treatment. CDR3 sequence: CASSPQGGEQYF. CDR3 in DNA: TGTGCCAGCAGCCCCCAGGGAGGCGAGCAGTACTTC.